The 27 T cell receptor beta chains in this list originate from one sample, sequenced in a study of T cell repertoires in cytomegalovirus infection. A single record per CDR3 protein comes from TCRdb applying MiXCR to the reads. The profile shows some 110,000 distinct CDR3 sequences, roughly a tenth of them singletons. The antigens for these receptors are not known. Sequenced: PBMCs, sequenced either directly or after in vitro stimulation (not recorded which). These receptors came from a human donor in good health (CMV status not recorded). Some clones in this sample may be carry-over from other donors' samples.

In regard to this clonotype: Possible read error: a much larger clone is one base away. CDR3 loop: CASRPSLGDTKYF. The CDR3 DNA sequence: TGTGCCAGCAGGCCTTCATTGGGGGATACGAAGTATTTT. The rearrangement uses TRBV4-2 and TRBJ2-3; D may be TRBD1 or TRBD2 (5 bases each). Per the germline V gene, CDR1 is LGHNA and CDR2 is YNFKEQ. This CDR3 comprises 13 residues.

This clonotype occurred a few times. This sequence joins TRBV7-2 and TRBJ2-3, with D unclear. Deletions cut 4 bases from V and 5 bases from J, with 10 bases between. CDR3 length equals 13 residues. Germline CDR1 and CDR2: SGHTA and FQGNSA. The CDR3 nucleotides read TGTGCCAGCAGCTCGCCTGTGAGAGATACGCAGTATTTT. Protein product: CASSSPVRDTQYF. Using reference TRBV7-2 and TRBJ2-3 for the parts outside the CDR3, the full variable domain is GAGVSQSPSNKVTEKGKDVELRCDPISGHTALYWYRQSLGQGLEFLIYFQGNSAPDKSGLPSDRFSAERTGGSVSTLTIQRTQQEDSAVYLCASSSPVRDTQYFGPGTRLTVL.

This chain uses TRBV6-2 or TRBV6-3 with TRBJ2-7; maybe TRBD1 (6 bases). The CDR3 is 12 amino acids. In germline, CDR1 is MNHEY, CDR2 SVGEGT. V was pared by 10 bases and J by 6 bases, with 16 bases between. The CDR3 nucleotides are TGTGCCACGAGAACAGGGTCCGGCGAGCAGTACTTC. It codes for CATRTGSGEQYF.

The chain couples TRBV29-1 to TRBJ1-1; D remains unclear. The CDR3 loop spans 13 amino acids. The germline V gene has CDR1 SQVTM and CDR2 ANQGSEA. The V and J ends lost 0 bases and 6 bases respectively, with 11 bases between them. DNA for the CDR3: TGCAGCGTTGAAGATCCCCGGTGGTCTGAAGCTTTCTTT. It specifies CSVEDPRWSEAFF.

Notes on this clonotype: A single base separates this from a much larger clone, so it may be a read error. The final CDR3 position lacks the conserved phenylalanine or tryptophan, pointing to a likely read error. The genes are TRBV25-1 and TRBJ2-5; D might be TRBD2 (5 bases). Germline V gives CDR1 MGHDK, CDR2 SYGVNS. Trimming pared 2 bases from V and 5 bases from J, leaving 9 bases between. The CDR3 has 13 amino acids. The CDR3 sequence is CASSEEGRETQYL. In DNA form, the CDR3 reads TGTGCCAGCAGTGAAGAGGGCCGGGAGACCCAGTACCTC.

The rearrangement joins TRBV20-1 to TRBJ2-1, with 8 bases lining up with TRBD1. Germline assignment: CDR1 DFQATT and CDR2 SNEGSKA (reference sequence). The CDR3 is 12 amino acids. J lost 8 bases, V lost 3 bases, and 3 bases had no gene match. The CDR3 loop is CSASGQGDEQFF. For the CDR3, the DNA is TGCAGTGCTAGTGGACAGGGCGATGAGCAGTTCTTC.

As regards this clonotype: This sequence may be a read error, since a much larger clone differs from it by one base. This chain uses TRBV7-9 with TRBJ2-2; 8 nucleotides align to TRBD1. The germline V gene has CDR1 SEHNR and CDR2 FQNEAQ (reference sequence). The CDR3 has 16 residues. CDR3 coding DNA: TGTACCAGCAGCTCAGGACAGGGATTTAACACCGGGGAGCTGTTTTTT. Its protein is CTSSSGQGFNTGELFF.

Many counts were recorded for this clonotype. The genes are TRBV7-6 and TRBJ1-3, with TRBD1 identical over 8 bases. Trimming cost V 3 bases and J 4 bases; bases outside gene matches: 8. The CDR3 extends over 16 amino acids. Germline V gene lookup returns CDR1 SGHVS and CDR2 FNYEAQ. CDR3 sequence reads: CASSFEPGQEGNTIYF. The CDR3 coding sequence is TGTGCCAGCAGCTTCGAACCGGGACAGGAGGGAAACACCATATATTTT.

The chain uses TRBV2 and TRBJ2-5, with D unresolved. The CDR3 is 13 amino acids. Germline V gene sequence: CDR1 SNHLY, CDR2 FYNNEI. V was trimmed by 2 bases and J by 1 base, leaving 5 bases between them. CDR3 coding DNA: TGTGCCAGCAGTGAACAGTCCCAAGAGACCCAGTACTTC. This translates into CASSEQSQETQYF.

This clonotype was observed a handful of times. The chain uses TRBV10-2 and TRBJ2-1; TRBD2 aligns across 8 bases. The CDR3 is 14 amino acids. CDR1 is WSHSY and CDR2 is SAAADI in the germline V gene. J gave up 7 bases and V 4 bases, and 6 bases lay outside the gene matches. Written as DNA, the CDR3 is TGCGCCAGCAGTGTCACTAGCGGAAAAAATGAGCAGTTCTTC. It codes for CASSVTSGKNEQFF.

This clonotype was picked up one time. One base away lies a much larger clone, so this may be a sequencing read error. The rearrangement joins TRBV7-2 to TRBJ2-7; D gene uncertain. CDR3 length: 13 residues. Looked up from germline, CDR1 is SGHTA and CDR2 is FQGNSA. V was clipped by 9 bases and J by 5 bases, with 17 bases between them. CDR3 in DNA: TGTGCCAGGAGCCCAGAAGGGCCCCACGAGCAGTACGTC. This translates into CARSPEGPHEQYV.

This clonotype was seen many times. The chain combines TRBV7-9 with TRBJ2-1; 10 bases are a match to TRBD2. This CDR3 has 14 amino acids. After removal of 4 bases from V and 8 bases from J, the junction contained 5 bases not matched to a gene. Per the germline V gene, CDR1 is SEHNR and CDR2 is FQNEAQ (reference sequence). The CDR3 nucleotides read TGTGCCAGCAGCTCAACTAGCGGGAAGCATGAGCAGTTCTTC. Translated: CASSSTSGKHEQFF.

This clonotype was seen repeatedly, ten times or more. The chain uses TRBV28 and TRBJ2-5, with D possibly being TRBD2 (6 bases). The germline V and J ends were trimmed by 5 bases and 2 bases, with 12 bases remaining between them. Per the germline V gene, CDR1 is MDHEN and CDR2 is SYDVKM. CDR3 size: 14 residues. Here the CDR3 DNA reads TGTGCCAGCAGTCCAACCGGACTACAAGAGACCCAGTACTTC. Translation: CASSPTGLQETQYF.

Regarding this clonotype: A much larger clone sits a single nucleotide away, making a read error possible. V and J are TRBV7-3 and TRBJ1-1; perhaps TRBD1 as D (6 bases). Germline CDR1 reads SGHTA; CDR2 reads FQGTGA. This CDR3 spans 13 amino acids. Trimming shortened V by 6 bases and J by 1 base, and 9 bases separated the two germline ends. The DNA of the CDR3 is TGTGCCAGCAGGCAGGGACAGAACACTGAAGCTTTCTTT. It translates to CASRQGQNTEAFF.

This clonotype appeared a single time. The rearrangement links TRBV12-3 or TRBV12-4 to TRBJ2-2, with 13 bases fitting TRBD2. After removal of 6 bases from V and 3 bases from J, the junction contained 7 bases not matched to a gene. The CDR3 covers 17 residues. CDR3 nucleotide sequence: TGTGCCAGCAGCCGGGGACTAGCGGGAACGGACACCGGGGAGCTGTTTTTT. This translates into CASSRGLAGTDTGELFF.

This clonotype was counted ten times or more. V usage is TRBV29-1 and J usage is TRBJ2-1; 7 bases map to TRBD1. The CDR3 is made up of 15 amino acids. V lost 7 bases and J lost 4; bases outside the gene matches: 13. From germline, CDR1 is SQVTM and CDR2 ANQGSEA. DNA of the CDR3: TGCAGCGCGGATTCCGGGACAGTCACGTACAATGAGCAGTTCTTC. Amino acid sequence: CSADSGTVTYNEQFF.

This clonotype was detected only a few times. The rearrangement links TRBV10-3 to TRBJ2-2; 7 bases agree with TRBD1. J lost 1 base, V lost 5 bases, and 4 bases had no gene match. The CDR3 has 15 residues. The germline V gene has CDR1 ENHRY and CDR2 SYGVKD. CDR3 sequence: CAISTGDRNTGELFF. The CDR3 DNA sequence: TGTGCCATCAGTACAGGGGACAGGAACACCGGGGAGCTGTTTTTT.

In its sample, this clonotype was seen many times. J is TRBJ2-7 and V is TRBV10-3; 15 positions agree with TRBD2. Looked up from germline, CDR1 is ENHRY and CDR2 is SYGVKD. After removal of 3 bases from V and 0 bases from J, the junction contained 12 bases not matched to a gene. The CDR3 loop spans 20 amino acids. CDR3: CAISDPPGLAGGRSSYEQYF. The CDR3 nucleotides are TGTGCCATCAGTGACCCCCCGGGACTAGCGGGAGGCAGGAGCTCCTACGAGCAGTACTTC.

The chain combines TRBV5-4 with TRBJ2-1; D remains ambiguous. CDR3 length equals 13 residues. V was clipped by 3 bases and J by 8 bases, with 12 bases between them. Germline-derived CDR1 and CDR2 are SGHNT and YYREEE (reference sequence). The CDR3 loop is CASSSLGKDEQFF. In DNA, the CDR3 is TGTGCCAGCAGCTCTCTGGGGAAGGATGAGCAGTTCTTC. Complete variable domain (other parts from reference TRBV5-4 and TRBJ2-1): ETGVTQSPTHLIKTRGQQVTLRCSSQSGHNTVSWYQQALGQGPQFIFQYYREEENGRGNFPPRFSGLQFPNYSSELNVNALELDDSALYLCASSSLGKDEQFFGPGTRLTVL.

This clonotype was observed many times. In nucleotides, the CDR3 is TGCGCCAGCAGCCAACGCACCCCGTGGACTAGCGGGAGAAATGAGCAGTTCTTC. Translating gives CASSQRTPWTSGRNEQFF. This sequence joins TRBV4-1 and TRBJ2-1, with 13 bases aligning to TRBD2. Germline V gene sequence: CDR1 MGHRA, CDR2 YSYEKL. V dropped 2 bases and J dropped 7; count of bases not matched to a gene: 11. The CDR3 totals 18 residues.

This clonotype was seen repeatedly, ten times or more. The gene calls are TRBV5-8 and TRBJ1-4; 9 bases are a match to TRBD1. The CDR3 is 15 residues long. J gave up 8 bases and V 4 bases, and 9 bases lay outside the gene matches. Germline-derived CDR1 and CDR2 are SGHTS and YDEGEE. The CDR3 protein is CASSTGQGIGEKLFF. The DNA for the CDR3 is TGTGCCAGCAGCACCGGACAGGGGATAGGCGAAAAACTGTTTTTT.

V and J are TRBV19 and TRBJ1-5; D uncertain. In germline, CDR1 is LNHDA, CDR2 SQIVND (reference sequence). The CDR3 contains 16 residues. V was trimmed by 11 bases and J by 0 bases, leaving 20 bases between them. The CDR3 region is CAWITPERFSNQPQHF. In DNA form, the CDR3 reads TGTGCCTGGATCACGCCGGAGAGATTTAGCAATCAGCCCCAGCATTTT. The variable domain in full, with the rest retrieved from reference TRBV19 and TRBJ1-5, is DGGITQSPKYLFRKEGQNVTLSCEQNLNHDAMYWYRQDPGQGLRLIYYSQIVNDFQKGDIAEGYSVSREKKESFPLTVTSAQKNPTAFYLCAWITPERFSNQPQHFGDGTRLSIL.

Only a few counts were recorded for this clonotype. The chain is built from TRBV20-1 and TRBJ2-7; 8 nucleotides match TRBD2. Trimming took 5 bases from V and 3 from J; bases not matched to a gene: 9. The CDR3 consists of 14 residues. From germline, CDR1 is DFQATT and CDR2 SNEGSKA (reference sequence). The DNA for the CDR3 is TGCAGTGCTTCCTCGGGACTAGTTTTCTACGAGCAGTACTTC. Protein sequence: CSASSGLVFYEQYF.

This clonotype was counted between two and nine times. The chain couples TRBV29-1 to TRBJ1-4; 8 positions agree with TRBD1. V shed 7 bases, J shed 8 bases, and the junction held 6 bases outside the gene matches. The germline V gene encodes CDR1 SQVTM and CDR2 ANQGSEA. The CDR3 runs 12 residues. The chain's CDR3 is CSGSQGGEKLFF. The CDR3 DNA reads as TGCAGCGGATCACAGGGGGGGGAAAAACTGTTTTTT.

V is TRBV7-3 and J is TRBJ1-6, with 7 nucleotides matching TRBD1. In germline, CDR1 is SGHTA, CDR2 FQGTGA. V lost 5 bases to trimming and J lost 8 bases; unmatched junction nucleotides: 9. The CDR3 is 15 amino acids. CDR3 protein: CASSPGQVLDSPLHF. As DNA, the CDR3 is TGTGCCAGCAGCCCCGGACAGGTTCTTGATTCACCCCTCCACTTT. The variable domain in full, with the rest retrieved from reference TRBV7-3 and TRBJ1-6, is GAGVSQTPSNKVTEKGKYVELRCDPISGHTALYWYRQSLGQGPEFLIYFQGTGAADDSGLPNDRFFAVRPEGSVSTLKIQRTERGDSAVYLCASSPGQVLDSPLHFGNGTRLTVT.

The gene calls are TRBV20-1 and TRBJ1-5; D uncertain. Per germline, CDR1 DFQATT and CDR2 SNEGSKA (reference sequence). V lost 4 bases and J lost 3, with 13 bases in between. CDR3 length equals 14 residues. The CDR3, as DNA: TGCAGTGCTAACCCCCGGGTGGACAATCAGCCCCAGCATTTT. Translating it yields CSANPRVDNQPQHF.

This clonotype appeared a few times. The gene calls are TRBV5-1 and TRBJ2-2; 9 positions match TRBD1. The V gene end was trimmed by 6 bases and the J gene end by 4 bases; junction bases not matched to a gene: 4. This CDR3 contains 14 residues. The germline V gene encodes CDR1 SGHRS and CDR2 YFSETQ. CDR3 in amino acids: CASTTTGGTGELFF. The CDR3, as DNA: TGCGCCAGCACCACGACAGGGGGCACCGGGGAGCTGTTTTTT.